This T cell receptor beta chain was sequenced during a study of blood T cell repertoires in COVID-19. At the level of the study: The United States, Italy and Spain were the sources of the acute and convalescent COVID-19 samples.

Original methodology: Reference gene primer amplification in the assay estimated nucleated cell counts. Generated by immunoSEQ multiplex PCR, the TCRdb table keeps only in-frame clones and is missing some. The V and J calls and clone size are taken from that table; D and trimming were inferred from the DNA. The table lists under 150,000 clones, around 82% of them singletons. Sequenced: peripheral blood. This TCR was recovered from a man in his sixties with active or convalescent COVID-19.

CDR3 protein: CASSLELVEDTQYF. The DNA of the CDR3 is TGTGCCAGCAGCTTGGAGTTAGTAGAAGATACGCAGTATTTT. This chain links TRBV5-4 with TRBJ2-3; D call uncertain. Trimming left V 0 bases short and J 5 bases short, with 10 bases between. This CDR3 has 14 residues. CDR1 and CDR2 from the germline V gene are SGHNT and YYREEE (reference sequence).